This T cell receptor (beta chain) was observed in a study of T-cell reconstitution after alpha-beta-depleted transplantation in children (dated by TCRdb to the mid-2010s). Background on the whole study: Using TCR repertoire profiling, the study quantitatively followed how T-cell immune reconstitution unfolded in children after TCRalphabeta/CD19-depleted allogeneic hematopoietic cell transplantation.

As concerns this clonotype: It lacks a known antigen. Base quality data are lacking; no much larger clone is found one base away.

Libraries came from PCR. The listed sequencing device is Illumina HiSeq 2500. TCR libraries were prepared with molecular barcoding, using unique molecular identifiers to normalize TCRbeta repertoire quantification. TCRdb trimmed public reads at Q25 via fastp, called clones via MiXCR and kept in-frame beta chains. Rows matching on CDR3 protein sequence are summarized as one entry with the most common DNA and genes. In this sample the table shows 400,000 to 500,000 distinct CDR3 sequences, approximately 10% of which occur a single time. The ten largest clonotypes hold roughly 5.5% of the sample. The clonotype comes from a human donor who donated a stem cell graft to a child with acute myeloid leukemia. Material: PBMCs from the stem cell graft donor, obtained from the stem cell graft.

The nucleotide sequence reads as follows: TGTGCCAGCAGACCAAGGCAGGCCGGGGCCAACGTCCTGACTTTC. The translation is CASRPRQAGANVLTF. Recombination connected TRBV5-6 to TRBJ2-6; no confident D gene assignment can be made. The germline V gene yields SGHDT for CDR1 and YYEEEE for CDR2. Between the V and J ends, shortened by 5 bases and 4 bases respectively, the junction contains 13 bases. From the cysteine up to the phenylalanine, the CDR3 has a length of 15 residues. Only the CDR3 DNA stays, 45 bases, in frame from base 1.